Here is one T cell receptor (beta chain) with its context. MiXCR, run by TCRdb on the 5' RACE reads, gives a single entry per CDR3 protein. Among fewer than 650,000 distinct CDR3 sequences listed, 20% to 25% were seen once. The sample comes from a study of T cells after yellow fever vaccination. Germline loops: CDR1 SGHKS, CDR2 YYEKEE (reference sequence). The germline V and J ends were trimmed by 0 bases and 6 bases, with 12 bases remaining between them. The CDR3 runs 15 residues. The rearrangement links TRBV5-5 to TRBJ1-4; perhaps TRBD1 as D (6 bases). The specimen comprised PBMCs, sampled about 20 days after the first yellow fever vaccination. The receptor's source is a young man who received the YFV17D yellow fever vaccine. CDR3 coding DNA: TGTGCCAGCAGCTTGGCCATGGGGGGCTATGAAAAACTGTTTTTT. It codes for CASSLAMGGYEKLFF. The full variable domain, rest sourced from reference TRBV5-5 and TRBJ1-4, is DAGVTQSPTHLIKTRGQQVTLRCSPISGHKSVSWYQQVLGQGPQFIFQYYEKEERGRGNFPDRFSARQFPNYSSELNVNALLLGDSALYLCASSLAMGGYEKLFFGSGTQLSVL.